The clone carrying this T cell receptor (delta chain) was counted between two and nine times. What it binds is not known. Given a far larger clone just one base away, this is likely a sequencing read error. Within the sample, other DNA sequences also encode this same CDR3. Bulk repertoires came from Vgamma9/Vdelta2+ or Vdelta2-negative gammadelta T cells flow-sorted from PBMC. CDR1 and CDR2 (germline): TSWWSYY, QGS. CDR3 length: 26 residues. The data are from a study of γδ T cells in repeated Plasmodium falciparum infection. Study information: Over approximately 640 days, donors received four mosquito-bite P. falciparum NF54 infections.

The study's findings and limits: Repeated controlled infections reportedly drove waves of new clonotype selection in Vdelta2-negative, mostly Vdelta1+, gammadelta repertoires.

TCRdb re-called the multiplex PCR reads with CATT. The sample holds 85,000 to 100,000 delta-chain clones; 0.9% to 1% are singletons and the top ten take approximately 10%. The specimen sequenced was gamma-delta T cells from blood. V gene TRDV1 combines with J gene TRDJ1, with 8 bases identical to TRDD3. TCRdb is silent on the J gene; assignment here came from matching the DNA to germline. This TCR was recovered from a pool of human donors (malaria-infected and uninfected, not separated). The CDR3 DNA follows: TGTGCTCTTGGAGAACTGTTCGGGGGGCCAGTCTTGACTGCGTACTGGGGGTTACCTTACACCGATAAACTCATCTTT. It specifies CALGELFGGPVLTAYWGLPYTDKLIF.